These 15 T cell receptor beta chains share one sample of origin, sequenced in a study of T-cell reconstitution after alpha-beta-depleted transplantation in children (dated by TCRdb to the mid-2010s). The sample's treatment or condition label, decoded: allogeneic hematopoietic cell transplantation with graft depleted of TCRalphabeta T cells and CD19 B cells. Library construction relied on PCR. The sample was run on an Illumina HiSeq 2500. To normalize quantification of the TCRbeta repertoire, the TCR libraries were built with molecular barcoding that relied on unique molecular identifiers. Using fastp trimming at Q25 and MiXCR clonotype assembly, TCRdb reanalyzed the public sequencing data and kept in-frame beta chains. Each entry merges the rows of one CDR3 protein and shows their most common DNA and genes. Here the sample has 500,000 to 650,000 distinct CDR3 sequences; 10% to 15% occur a single time. 2.2% of the sample goes to the ten largest clones.

The input for sequencing was PBMCs, mostly from graft donor cells, taken 360 days after TCRalphabeta/CD19-depleted stem cell transplant. These receptors were obtained from a male patient between 5 and 17 years old who had a stem cell transplant for acute myeloid leukemia, so the T cells may come from the graft donor.

This clonotype was detected ten times or more. V gene TRBV11-2 combines with J gene TRBJ2-3; TRBD2 matches 10 bases. This CDR3 is 15 amino acids long. The V segment lost 5 bases and the J segment 4 bases; nucleotides outside the gene matches: 6. CDR1 and CDR2 (germline): SGHAT, FQNNGV. The CDR3 loop reads CASSLAGTSADTQYF. CDR3 bases: TGTGCCAGCAGCCTCGCCGGGACTAGCGCAGATACGCAGTATTTT.

This clonotype was detected many times. V gene TRBV9 combines with J gene TRBJ2-7; the D gene is possibly TRBD2 (5 bases). The germline V and J ends were trimmed by 0 bases and 6 bases, with 16 bases remaining between them. Germline values: CDR1 SGDLS, CDR2 YYNGEE. The CDR3 sequence is 15 residues long. This CDR3 reads CASSVEGSERLEQYF. The CDR3 nucleotides read TGTGCCAGCAGCGTAGAAGGGTCAGAGCGGCTCGAGCAGTACTTC.

There are a few counts of this clonotype. V and J are TRBV6-4 and TRBJ2-7, with D possibly TRBD1 on 6 matching bases. The CDR3 contains 14 residues. Germline V gene data show CDR1 as MRHNA and CDR2 as SNTAGT. V shed 1 base and J shed 3 bases, with 10 bases lying between them. The CDR3 bases are TGTGCCAGCAGTGACTGCCGGGACAACTACGAGCAGTACTTC. Protein sequence: CASSDCRDNYEQYF.

Here the CDR3 DNA reads TGCAGCGCGGGCCATAATGAAAAACTGTTTTTT. As protein: CSAGHNEKLFF. The V and J genes are TRBV29-1 and TRBJ1-4; D gene unclear. The CDR3 sequence is 11 residues long. The ends were cut back, 7 bases at V and 4 bases at J, with 7 bases in the middle. Germline CDR1 and CDR2: SQVTM and ANQGSEA. The full variable domain, its missing parts supplied by reference TRBV29-1 and TRBJ1-4, is SAVISQKPSRDICQRGTSLTIQCQVDSQVTMMFWYRQQPGQSLTLIATANQGSEATYESGFVIDKFPISRPNLTFSTLTVSNMSPEDSSIYLCSAGHNEKLFFGSGTQLSVL.

This clonotype was seen many times. This rearrangement joins TRBV28 to TRBJ2-7; TRBD1 aligns across 9 bases. After removal of 10 bases from V and 4 bases from J, the junction contained 11 bases not matched to a gene. There are 14 residues in the CDR3. Germline CDR1 and CDR2: MDHEN and SYDVKM. CDR3 residues: CATQDRGGIYEQYF. The CDR3 nucleotides are TGTGCCACCCAAGACAGGGGGGGAATATACGAGCAGTACTTC.

V usage is TRBV12-3 or TRBV12-4 and J usage is TRBJ2-3; 7 bases map to TRBD2. There are 15 residues in the CDR3. V dropped 3 bases and J dropped 11; count of bases not matched to a gene: 14. The CDR3 reads CASSFGGLPQGGQYF. CDR3 coding DNA: TGTGCCAGCAGTTTCGGGGGACTACCTCAGGGAGGGCAGTATTTT.

There are a few counts of this clonotype. One junction end does not reproduce the germline sequence, and a read error may be involved. The rearrangement uses TRBV23-1 and TRBJ2-1, with TRBD2 identical over 11 bases. TRBV23-1 is known as an ORF, though its function is uncertain. The CDR3 spans 15 residues. The CDR3 DNA sequence: TGCGCCAGCAGTCCGCCTCTAGCGGGAGGAGTCCGGAGGGTCTTC. Translated: CASSPPLAGGVRRVF.

This clonotype was picked up a small number of times. The chain combines TRBV4-3 with TRBJ2-5, with D possibly being TRBD1 (5 bases). Per germline, CDR1 LGHNA and CDR2 YSLEER. Trimming removed 4 bases from V and 1 base from J, with 13 bases in between. CDR3 length equals 15 residues. CDR3 loop: CASSLLRAPQETQYF. The CDR3 DNA sequence: TGCGCCAGCAGCCTCCTCAGGGCACCCCAAGAGACCCAGTACTTC.

In DNA, the CDR3 is TGTGCCATCAGTGCCGTCTCAGGCTTGTACGAGCAGTACTTC. Translated: CAISAVSGLYEQYF. The chain employs TRBV10-3 and TRBJ2-7; D ambiguous. The CDR3 loop spans 14 amino acids. Between the trimmed V and J ends, which lost 4 bases and 4 bases, there was a span of 14 bases. CDR1 ENHRY and CDR2 SYGVKD come from the germline V gene.

This clonotype was detected ten times or more. The rearrangement uses TRBV20-1 and TRBJ2-1; tentative D call: TRBD1 (5 bases). This CDR3 contains 16 residues. V was pared by 4 bases and J by 6 bases, with 22 bases between. Germline V gene lookup returns CDR1 DFQATT and CDR2 SNEGSKA (reference sequence). CDR3 sequence: CSAILTLRTSANEQFF. The CDR3 DNA follows: TGCAGTGCTATACTTACCCTTCGGACATCGGCCAATGAGCAGTTCTTC.

This clonotype was seen a handful of times. The CDR3 DNA reads TGTGCCAGCAGCGTAGTCGGGTATGGCTACACCTTC. This sequence encodes CASSVVGYGYTF. The genes are TRBV9 and TRBJ1-2, with D uncertain. V lost 0 bases to trimming and J lost 5 bases, with 5 bases between them. The CDR3 has 12 residues. The V gene's germline CDR1 is SGDLS and CDR2 YYNGEE.

This clonotype was detected many times. The rearrangement links TRBV7-2 to TRBJ2-2; 8 positions match TRBD1. Trimming took 5 bases from V and 5 from J; bases not matched to a gene: 7. The CDR3 totals 15 residues. Germline V lookup: CDR1 SGHTA, CDR2 FQGNSA. As DNA, the CDR3 is TGTGCCAGCAGCGCCCAGGGGGCGGTTACCGGGGAGCTGTTTTTT. Translating gives CASSAQGAVTGELFF.

This clonotype was detected only a few times. This chain uses TRBV24-1 with TRBJ2-6; D is possibly TRBD1 or TRBD2 (5 bases each). Germline-derived CDR1 and CDR2 are KGHDR and SFDVKD. V was pared by 3 bases and J by 1 base, with 12 bases between. CDR3 length: 17 amino acids. In DNA form, the CDR3 reads TGTGCCACCAGTGATCCACGGGACCAATCTGGGGCCAACGTCCTGACTTTC. Translated, it gives CATSDPRDQSGANVLTF.

This clonotype turned up a few times. The genes are TRBV28 and TRBJ1-6; unclear D gene. Per the germline V gene, CDR1 is MDHEN and CDR2 is SYDVKM. The V end lost 2 bases, the J end lost 0 bases, and 5 bases lay between the germline ends. CDR3 length: 15 amino acids. Here the CDR3 reads CASSLRSSYNSPLHF. The CDR3 nucleotides are TGTGCCAGCAGTTTAAGGAGCTCCTATAATTCACCCCTCCACTTT.

There are many counts of this clonotype. The V call is TRBV14, the J call TRBJ2-1; no reliable D call. Trimming removed 0 bases at V and 7 bases at J, with 16 bases between. The CDR3 is made up of 16 amino acids. Germline-derived CDR1 and CDR2 are SGHDN and FVKESK. The CDR3 is CASSQDLGFGDNEQFF. In DNA, the CDR3 is TGTGCCAGCAGCCAAGATTTAGGATTTGGCGATAATGAGCAGTTCTTC. The variable domain in full, completed from reference TRBV14 and TRBJ2-1, reads EAGVTQFPSHSVIEKGQTVTLRCDPISGHDNLYWYRRVMGKEIKFLLHFVKESKQDESGMPNNRFLAERTGGTYSTLKVQPAELEDSGVYFCASSQDLGFGDNEQFFGPGTRLTVL.